This entry lists 6 T cell receptor beta chains sequenced from one sample in a study of CD8 T cells in Susac syndrome. Reverse transcription of about 0.45 to 1 ug RNA was performed with random hexamers. One entry per CDR3 protein results from TCRdb running MiXCR on the immunoSEQ multiplex PCR reads. Of about 60,000 distinct CDR3 sequences listed, around nine tenths were seen once; the top ten hold roughly 0.2%. Sequencing was performed on CD8+ T cells from PBMCs. Receptors originate from a human donor in good health.

The V and J genes are TRBV6-5 and TRBJ1-2; the D gene is possibly TRBD1 (5 bases). V lost 2 bases, J lost 3 bases, and 22 bases lay in between. Germline CDR1 and CDR2: MNHEY and SVGAGI. The CDR3 covers 18 residues. The CDR3 loop is CASSYPRDATDDHYGYTF. DNA for the CDR3: TGTGCCAGCAGTTACCCCCGAGATGCGACAGACGACCACTATGGCTACACCTTC.

J is TRBJ2-5 and V is TRBV19; 7 nucleotides line up with TRBD1. The CDR3 is 15 amino acids. V lost 3 bases, J lost 1 base, and 5 bases stayed unmatched. Germline V gene sequence: CDR1 LNHDA, CDR2 SQIVND (reference sequence). The CDR3 region is CASSIKQGSQETQYF. As DNA, the CDR3 is TGTGCCAGTAGTATCAAACAGGGGAGCCAAGAGACCCAGTACTTC.

The rearrangement links TRBV4-1 to TRBJ2-1; D call uncertain. CDR3 length: 16 amino acids. With 0 bases removed from V and 4 bases from J, the gap between germline ends came to 13 bases. CDR1 and CDR2 (germline): MGHRA, YSYEKL. CDR3 sequence: CASSQDVPPSYNEQFF. CDR3 DNA sequence: TGCGCCAGCAGCCAAGATGTACCCCCGAGTTACAATGAGCAGTTCTTC.

This clonotype was seen just once. CDR3 residues: CASSQELPRGGETQYF. The CDR3 DNA sequence: TGCGCCAGCAGCCAAGAACTGCCTAGAGGAGGAGAGACCCAGTACTTC. V is TRBV4-1 and J is TRBJ2-5, with D possibly TRBD2 on 5 matching bases. Germline lookup yields CDR1 MGHRA and CDR2 YSYEKL. There are 16 residues in the CDR3. V was trimmed by 0 bases and J by 4 bases, leaving 15 bases between them.

The chain joins TRBV10-1 to TRBJ1-3; unclear D gene. Trimming cost V 2 bases and J 4 bases, with 12 bases left between them. CDR1 is WNHNN and CDR2 is SYGVQD in the germline V gene (reference sequence). The CDR3 sequence is 15 residues long. The CDR3 sequence is CASSERLSPGNTIYF. DNA of the CDR3: TGCGCCAGCAGTGAGAGGTTATCTCCAGGAAACACCATATATTTT.

The chain links TRBV27 to TRBJ2-1; D is ambiguous. CDR1 MNHEY and CDR2 SMNVEV come from the germline V gene (reference sequence). Trimming took off 3 bases at V and 2 bases at J, with 5 bases between the two ends. The CDR3 runs to 13 residues. The CDR3 DNA reads TGTGCCAGCAGTTTTGGAGCCTACAATGAGCAGTTCTTC. Protein product: CASSFGAYNEQFF.